This T cell receptor (beta chain) was sequenced during a study of CD8+ T cells in alopecia areata (dated by TCRdb to 2017 to 2018). In the study overall: Treated patients were enrolled in an open-label pilot trial of oral tofacitinib, 5 to 10 mg twice daily, for moderate-to-severe alopecia areata. Biopsies were taken from tofacitinib-treated patients at baseline and again at 4 and 24 weeks into treatment, and several of those patients also had a later scalp biopsy. Tofacitinib was administered for 6 to 18 months, and 6 months of follow-up off drug were then conducted to assess delayed response and recurrence. RNA was obtained with the PAXgene miRNA kit for fixed scalp, the miRNeasy kit for PBMCs, and the RNeasy kit for mouse skin. Scalp clonality was compared among normal scalp (n=4), patchy alopecia areata scalp (n=8), and alopecia totalis/universalis scalp (n=8). Disease severity in treated patients was measured with the SALT score, which quantifies the percentage of affected scalp surface area. immunoSEQ multiplex PCR using 35 Vbeta forward primers and 13 Jbeta reverse primers was used to amplify TCRbeta CDR3 regions. The study used high-throughput TCRbeta sequencing to examine T cell clonal expansion in alopecia areata, in both the C3H/HeJ mouse model and human patients. Human TCRbeta sequencing covered scalp tissue and sorted CD4+ and CD8+ peripheral blood T cells from patchy and totalis/universalis alopecia areata patients and healthy controls. Broad study findings and their caveats: The treated cohort was small, with a single nonresponder, so links between baseline CD8+ expansion and response need larger studies. During tofacitinib treatment, many expanded lesional clones stuck around in both scalp and blood, and this persistence may partly explain why relapse happens after treatment is stopped. Compared with normal scalp, lesional scalp had higher clonality and more expanded CD8+ clones, particularly in alopecia totalis/universalis, a pattern that suggests antigenic drive. Compared with mice, TCR sequences shared between patients were less clear, possibly partly because of HLA diversity across the patient population. Scalp TCR repertoire analysis is complicated because resident alphabeta T cells in normal human skin are also sequenced, whereas mouse skin is dominated by gammadelta T cells. Tofacitinib significantly decreased scalp clonality and the number of expanded CD8+ clones among the top 100 scalp clones.

This specimen's time point label, interpreted: about 25 weeks on oral tofacitinib. This specimen's treatment or condition label, per the study, means: oral pan-JAK inhibitor, 5-10 mg twice daily. Lesional scalp punch biopsies and peripheral blood were collected from alopecia areata patients. After PBMCs were isolated by density centrifugation and stained for CD3, CD4 and CD8, a FACSAria was used to sort CD4+ and CD8+ T cells. CDR1 MGHDK and CDR2 SYGVNS were looked up in the germline V gene. From the cysteine through the phenylalanine, the CDR3 covers 14 amino acids. Only the CDR3 part of the read is kept: 42 bases, read in frame from the first base. Unmatched junction bases come to 6, with V trimmed by 4 bases and J by 6 bases. Points on this clone: No antigen is known for it. There are no base qualities to consult, and no much larger clone falls within one base.

The library was produced with the immunoSEQ multiplex PCR assay. To provide template for TCR sequencing, every sample had RNA extracted and reverse transcribed into cDNA. First-strand cDNA was synthesized with SuperScript III using a 2:1 mix of oligo-dT and random hexamers. A synthetic immune receptor repertoire was used to measure amplification bias, and any remaining bias was corrected computationally. The authors processed their data as follows. After raw reads were preprocessed to remove errors, the CDR3 was defined following IMGT conventions as running from the conserved cysteine to phenylalanine. Clonality was computed as 1 minus the Shannon entropy, with the entropy normalized by log2 of the number of productive unique TCRs. Whether scalp clones were CD4 or CD8 was inferred by matching scalp TCRbeta sequences against CD4 and CD8 repertoires sorted from blood. The immuneACCESS repertoire file appears here via TCRdb, limited to in-frame rearrangements. These files lack a portion of the clones; in checked studies, under half of the deficit traces to unresolved V genes, and the cause of the others is not known. The V and J calls and the clone size are those of that table, but D and trimming were determined from the DNA. The sample contains approximately 280,000 clones, roughly 64% of them found a single time. The ten largest make up under 2% of the sample.

The chain joins TRBV25-1 to TRBJ2-3; 8 middle bases align to TRBD2. This material consisted of CD4+ T cells sorted from blood, taken at week 24, from a patient treated with tofacitinib. The clonotype originates from a human donor with alopecia areata. The CDR3 sequence is CASSGRGGSDTQYF. The DNA sequence is TGTGCCAGCAGTGGTCGGGGGGGATCGGATACGCAGTATTTT.